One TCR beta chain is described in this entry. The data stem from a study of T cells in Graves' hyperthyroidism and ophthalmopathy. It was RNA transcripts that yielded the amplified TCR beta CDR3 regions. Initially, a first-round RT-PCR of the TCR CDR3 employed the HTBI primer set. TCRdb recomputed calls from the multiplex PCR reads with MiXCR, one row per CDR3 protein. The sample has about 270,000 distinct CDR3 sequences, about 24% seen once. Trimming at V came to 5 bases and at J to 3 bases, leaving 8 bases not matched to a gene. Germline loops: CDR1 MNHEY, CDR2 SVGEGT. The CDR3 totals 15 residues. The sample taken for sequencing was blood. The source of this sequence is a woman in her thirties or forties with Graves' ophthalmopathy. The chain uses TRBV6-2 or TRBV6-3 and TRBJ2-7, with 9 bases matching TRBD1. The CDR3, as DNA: TGTGCCAGCAGTGGCCAGGACAGGGGAGACTACGAGCAGTACTTC. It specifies CASSGQDRGDYEQYF.